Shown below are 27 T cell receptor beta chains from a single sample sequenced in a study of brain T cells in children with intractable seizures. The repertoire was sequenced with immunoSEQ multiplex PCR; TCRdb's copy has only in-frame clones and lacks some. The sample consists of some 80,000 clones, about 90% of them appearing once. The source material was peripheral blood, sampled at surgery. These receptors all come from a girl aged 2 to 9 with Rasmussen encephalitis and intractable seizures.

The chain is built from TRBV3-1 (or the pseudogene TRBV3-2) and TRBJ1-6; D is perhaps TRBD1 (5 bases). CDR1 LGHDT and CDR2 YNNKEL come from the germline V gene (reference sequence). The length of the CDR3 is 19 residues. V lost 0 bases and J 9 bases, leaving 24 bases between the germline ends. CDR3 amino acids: CASSQEKGRYGQGISPLHF. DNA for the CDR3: TGTGCCAGCAGCCAAGAAAAGGGGAGGTACGGGCAGGGAATTTCACCCCTCCACTTT.

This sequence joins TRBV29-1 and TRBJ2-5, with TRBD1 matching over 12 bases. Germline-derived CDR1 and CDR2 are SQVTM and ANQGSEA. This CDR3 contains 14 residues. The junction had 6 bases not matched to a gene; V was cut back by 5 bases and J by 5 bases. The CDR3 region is CSVRGTGGVETQYF. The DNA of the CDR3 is TGCAGCGTTCGGGGGACAGGGGGCGTGGAGACCCAGTACTTC.

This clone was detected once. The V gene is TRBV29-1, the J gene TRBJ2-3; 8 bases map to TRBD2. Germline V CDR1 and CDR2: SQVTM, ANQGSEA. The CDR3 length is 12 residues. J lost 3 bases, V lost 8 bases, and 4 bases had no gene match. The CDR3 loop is CSSLAGTDTQYF. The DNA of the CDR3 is TGCAGCTCCTTAGCGGGAACAGATACGCAGTATTTT.

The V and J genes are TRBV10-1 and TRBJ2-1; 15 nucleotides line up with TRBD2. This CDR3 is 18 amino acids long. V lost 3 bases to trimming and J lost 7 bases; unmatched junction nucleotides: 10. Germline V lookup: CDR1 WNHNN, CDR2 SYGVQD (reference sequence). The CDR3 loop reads CASSDLGLAGGPRNEQFF. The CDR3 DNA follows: TGCGCCAGCAGTGACCTAGGACTAGCGGGAGGGCCAAGAAATGAGCAGTTCTTC.

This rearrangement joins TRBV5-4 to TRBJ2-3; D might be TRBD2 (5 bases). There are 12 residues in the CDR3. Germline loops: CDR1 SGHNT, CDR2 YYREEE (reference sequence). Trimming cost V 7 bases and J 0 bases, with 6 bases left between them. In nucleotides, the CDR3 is TGTGCCAGCGGGGAGAGCACAGATACGCAGTATTTT. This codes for CASGESTDTQYF.

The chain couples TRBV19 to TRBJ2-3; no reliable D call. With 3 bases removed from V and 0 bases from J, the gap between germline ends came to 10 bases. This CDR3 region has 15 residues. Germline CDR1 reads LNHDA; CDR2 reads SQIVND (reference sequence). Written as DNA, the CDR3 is TGTGCCAGTAGTATTCGGAGCGCTAGCACAGATACGCAGTATTTT. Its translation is CASSIRSASTDTQYF.

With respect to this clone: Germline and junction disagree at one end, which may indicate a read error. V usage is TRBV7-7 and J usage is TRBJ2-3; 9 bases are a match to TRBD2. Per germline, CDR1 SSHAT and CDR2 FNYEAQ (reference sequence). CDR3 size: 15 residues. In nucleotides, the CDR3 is TGTGCTAGCAGCCCATTAGCGGGAGTGGTAGATACGCAGTATTTT. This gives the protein CASSPLAGVVDTQYF.

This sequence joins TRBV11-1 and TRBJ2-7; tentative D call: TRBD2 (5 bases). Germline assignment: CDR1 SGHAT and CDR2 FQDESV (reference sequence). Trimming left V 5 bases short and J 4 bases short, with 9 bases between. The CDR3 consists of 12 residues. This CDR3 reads CASSLTGYEQYF. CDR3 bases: TGTGCCAGCAGCCTGACGGGGTACGAGCAGTACTTC.

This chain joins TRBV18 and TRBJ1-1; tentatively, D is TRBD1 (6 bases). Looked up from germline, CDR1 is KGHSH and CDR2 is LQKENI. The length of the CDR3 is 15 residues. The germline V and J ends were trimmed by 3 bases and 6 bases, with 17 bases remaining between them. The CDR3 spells CASSPMGGALSEAFF. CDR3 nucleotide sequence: TGTGCCAGCTCACCGATGGGGGGGGCGTTGTCTGAAGCTTTCTTT.

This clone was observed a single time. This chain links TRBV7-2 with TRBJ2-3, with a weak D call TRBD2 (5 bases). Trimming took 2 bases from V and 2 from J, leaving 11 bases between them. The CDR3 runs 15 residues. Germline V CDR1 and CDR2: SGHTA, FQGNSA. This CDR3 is CASSLKAGSTDTQYF. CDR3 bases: TGTGCCAGCAGCTTAAAGGCGGGTTCCACAGATACGCAGTATTTT.

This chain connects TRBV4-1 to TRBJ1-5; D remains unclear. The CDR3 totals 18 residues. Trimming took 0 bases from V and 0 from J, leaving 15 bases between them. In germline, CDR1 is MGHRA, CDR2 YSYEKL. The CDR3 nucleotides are TGCGCCAGCAGCCAAGATTATTTGGCAGAGTATAGCAATCAGCCCCAGCATTTT. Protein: CASSQDYLAEYSNQPQHF.

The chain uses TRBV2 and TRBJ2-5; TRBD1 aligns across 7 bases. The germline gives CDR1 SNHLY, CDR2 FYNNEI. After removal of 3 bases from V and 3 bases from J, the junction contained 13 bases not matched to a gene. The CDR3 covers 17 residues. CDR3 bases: TGTGCCAGCAGTGACCCGTCATTAGCGACAGGGAAAGAGACCCAGTACTTC. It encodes CASSDPSLATGKETQYF.

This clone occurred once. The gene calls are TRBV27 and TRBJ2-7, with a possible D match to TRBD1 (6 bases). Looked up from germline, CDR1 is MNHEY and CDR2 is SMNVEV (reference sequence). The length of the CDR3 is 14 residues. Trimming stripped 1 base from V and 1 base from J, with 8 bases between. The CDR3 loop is CASSLLGGSYEQYF. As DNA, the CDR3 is TGTGCCAGCAGTTTATTAGGGGGATCCTACGAGCAGTACTTC.

The CDR3: CASSLAVAGGPDTQYF. CDR3 nucleotide sequence: TGTGCCAGCAGTTTAGCGGTAGCGGGGGGGCCAGATACGCAGTATTTT. This sequence joins TRBV28 and TRBJ2-3, with TRBD2 identical over 11 bases. CDR1 and CDR2 from the germline V gene are MDHEN and SYDVKM. With V trimmed by 2 bases and J by 4 bases, 5 bases remained unmatched. This CDR3 contains 16 residues. The full variable domain, completed using reference TRBV28 and TRBJ2-3, is DVKVTQSSRYLVKRTGEKVFLECVQDMDHENMFWYRQDPGLGLRLIYFSYDVKMKEKGDIPEGYSVSREKKERFSLILESASTNQTSMYLCASSLAVAGGPDTQYFGPGTRLTVL.

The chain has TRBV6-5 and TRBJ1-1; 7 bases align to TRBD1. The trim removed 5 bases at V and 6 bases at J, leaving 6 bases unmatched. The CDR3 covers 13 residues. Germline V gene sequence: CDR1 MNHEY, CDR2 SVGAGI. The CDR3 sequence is CASSRTGEAEAFF. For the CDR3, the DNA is TGTGCCAGCAGTAGAACAGGGGAAGCTGAAGCTTTCTTT.

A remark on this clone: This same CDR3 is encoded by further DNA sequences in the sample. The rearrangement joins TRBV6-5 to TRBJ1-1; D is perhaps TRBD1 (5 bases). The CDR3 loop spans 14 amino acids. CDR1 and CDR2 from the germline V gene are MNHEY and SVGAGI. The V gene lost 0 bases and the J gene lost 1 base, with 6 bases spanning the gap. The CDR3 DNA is TGTGCCAGCAGTTACTCTGGGGGGAACACTGAAGCTTTCTTT. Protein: CASSYSGGNTEAFF.

In nucleotides, the CDR3 is TGTGCCAGCAGTCGGGATCACTATGGCTACACCTTC. Its protein product is CASSRDHYGYTF. V gene TRBV9 combines with J gene TRBJ1-2; D not resolved. Germline V lookup: CDR1 SGDLS, CDR2 YYNGEE. Trimming took off 5 bases at V and 3 bases at J, with 8 bases between the two ends. The CDR3 has 12 amino acids.

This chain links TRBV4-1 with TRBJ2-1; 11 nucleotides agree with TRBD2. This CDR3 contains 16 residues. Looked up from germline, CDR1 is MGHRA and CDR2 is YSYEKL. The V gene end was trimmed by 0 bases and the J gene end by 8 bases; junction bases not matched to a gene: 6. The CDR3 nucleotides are TGCGCCAGCAGCCAAGATCTAACTAGCGGGAGCTATGAGCAGTTCTTC. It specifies CASSQDLTSGSYEQFF.

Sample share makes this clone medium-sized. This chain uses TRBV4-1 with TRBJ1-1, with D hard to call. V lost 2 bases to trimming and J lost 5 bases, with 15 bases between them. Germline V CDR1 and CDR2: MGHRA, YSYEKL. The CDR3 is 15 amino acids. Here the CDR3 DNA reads TGCGCCAGCAGCCAACGATCGGGGTCGGGAACTGAAGCTTTCTTT. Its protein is CASSQRSGSGTEAFF.

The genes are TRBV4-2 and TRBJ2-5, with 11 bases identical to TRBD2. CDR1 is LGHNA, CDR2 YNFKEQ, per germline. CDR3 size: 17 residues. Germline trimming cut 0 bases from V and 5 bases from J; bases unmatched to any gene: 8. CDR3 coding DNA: TGTGCCAGCAGCCAAGAGTTAGCGGGGGGGCGTGGGGAGACCCAGTACTTC. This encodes CASSQELAGGRGETQYF.

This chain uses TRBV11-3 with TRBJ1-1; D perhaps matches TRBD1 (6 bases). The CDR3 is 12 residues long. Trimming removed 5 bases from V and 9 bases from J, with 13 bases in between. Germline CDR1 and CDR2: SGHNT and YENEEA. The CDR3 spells CASSPQTGKAFF. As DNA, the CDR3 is TGTGCCAGCAGCCCACAAACAGGGAAAGCTTTCTTT.

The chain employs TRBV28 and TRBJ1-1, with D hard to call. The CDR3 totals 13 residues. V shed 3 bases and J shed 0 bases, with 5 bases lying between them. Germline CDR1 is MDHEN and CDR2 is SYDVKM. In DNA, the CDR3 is TGTGCCAGCAGTTTGAAACTGAACACTGAAGCTTTCTTT. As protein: CASSLKLNTEAFF.

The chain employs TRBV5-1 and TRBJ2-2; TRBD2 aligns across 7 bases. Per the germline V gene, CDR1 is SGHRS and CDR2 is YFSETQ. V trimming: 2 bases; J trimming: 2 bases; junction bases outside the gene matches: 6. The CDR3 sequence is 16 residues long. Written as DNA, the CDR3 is TGCGCCAGCAGCTTAGGCCCAGCGGGAAACACCGGGGAGCTGTTTTTT. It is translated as CASSLGPAGNTGELFF. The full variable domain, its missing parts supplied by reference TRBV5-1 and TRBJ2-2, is KAGVTQTPRYLIKTRGQQVTLSCSPISGHRSVSWYQQTPGQGLQFLFEYFSETQRNKGNFPGRFSGRQFSNSRSEMNVSTLELGDSALYLCASSLGPAGNTGELFFGEGSRLTVL.

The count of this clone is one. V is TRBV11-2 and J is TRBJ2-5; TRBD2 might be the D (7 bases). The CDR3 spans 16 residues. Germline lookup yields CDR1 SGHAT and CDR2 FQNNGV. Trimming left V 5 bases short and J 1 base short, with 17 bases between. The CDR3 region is CASSPEGGLSQETQYF. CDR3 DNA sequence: TGTGCCAGCAGCCCCGAGGGGGGACTATCCCAAGAGACCCAGTACTTC.

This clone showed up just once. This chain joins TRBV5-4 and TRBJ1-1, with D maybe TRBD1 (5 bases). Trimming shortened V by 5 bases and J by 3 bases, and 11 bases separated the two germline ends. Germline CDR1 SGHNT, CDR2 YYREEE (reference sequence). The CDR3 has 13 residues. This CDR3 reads CASRYGGDTEAFF. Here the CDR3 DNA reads TGTGCCAGCAGATACGGGGGGGACACTGAAGCTTTCTTT.

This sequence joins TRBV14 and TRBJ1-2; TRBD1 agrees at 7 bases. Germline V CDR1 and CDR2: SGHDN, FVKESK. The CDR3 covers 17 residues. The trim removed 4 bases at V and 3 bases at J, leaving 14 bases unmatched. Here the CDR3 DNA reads TGTGCCAGCAGCCCCCGAATTAGGGACAGTAATCACTATGGCTACACCTTC. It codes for CASSPRIRDSNHYGYTF.

CDR3 residues: CASSRDRDTQYF. CDR3 in DNA: TGTGCCAGCAGCCGGGACAGGGACACGCAGTATTTT. The rearrangement links TRBV7-8 to TRBJ2-3, with 9 bases that match TRBD1. With 5 bases clipped from V and 9 bases from J, the junction kept 3 bases outside the gene matches. This CDR3 has 12 residues. Germline-derived CDR1 and CDR2 are SGHVS and FQNEAQ.